This TCR beta chain was sequenced during a study of T cell responses to AZD1222 COVID-19 vaccine. Study-wide background: Analysis merged second doses at about 4 or about 12 weeks. Whole-study results and caveats: Close to half of spike-specific TCRs reportedly recognize unmutated variant regions. Sampled repertoires all dated from after the peak T cell response. Among the donors, most were white British and more were female, and clonal diversity was possibly underestimated.

Turning to this clone: Its antigen remains unidentified.

The method was immunoSEQ multiplex PCR; TCRdb's version includes in-frame clones alone and lacks a portion of them. The sample has 150,000 or so clones; less than 90% are singletons. The sample in question was peripheral blood, obtained on day 0 of AZD1222 vaccination. The sequence was collected from an adult in good health.

The CDR3 sequence is CASMLGQGAEKLFF. CDR3 DNA sequence: TGTGCCAGTATGCTGGGGCAGGGTGCTGAAAAACTGTTTTTT. The genes are TRBV19 and TRBJ1-4; D might be TRBD1 (5 bases). This CDR3 is 14 amino acids long. In germline, CDR1 is LNHDA, CDR2 SQIVND (reference sequence). The V end lost 7 bases, the J end lost 7 bases, and 16 bases lay between the germline ends.